Included here is one TCR beta chain sequence, with context. This clone's antigen is unknown. No base quality values were provided; no much bigger clone lies one nucleotide off. This sample stems from a study of blood T cell repertoires in COVID-19 (TCRdb year 2020). For the wider study: Collaborator samples came from the United States, Italy and Spain and covered acute and convalescent phases of COVID-19. The prospective study material was composed of cDNA or gDNA derived from T cells, B-cell-depleted T cells, or PBMCs. Subjects who had been exposed to COVID-19, were actively infected with it, or had recovered from it provided the deeply sampled blood TCRbeta repertoires that made up the dataset. A freely available public database, intended as a resource for researchers studying the immune response to SARS-CoV-2, is where the repertoires were released. Samples were obtained from the ongoing ImmuneRACE study (first 160 participants) and from some 1,200 subjects provided by 6 global collaborators. Nearly every sample came with metadata listing a de-identified subject ID, COVID-19 status, age in years and sex. Where available, HLA class I and class II types were taken from metadata supplied by the sample provider and were not determined by assay-based typing. Here is what the overall study found, with its caveats: How much clinical and demographic metadata was included differed by source and by participant, and the metadata was provided uncurated.

The immunoSEQ Assay, a bias-controlled multiplex PCR, was used to amplify TCRbeta CDR3 regions from genomic DNA. In the source study's methods: The number of nucleated cells in each sample was estimated from the amplification of reference gene primers within the assay. Sequence reads were collapsed and filtered to measure the absolute abundance of every unique TCRbeta CDR3 rearrangement. For each sample, productive Simpson clonality was calculated as the square root of Simpson's diversity index across productive rearrangements. Sourced from immuneACCESS, this table was stored by TCRdb with only in-frame sequences that have V and J called. A share of the clones is absent; for the studies checked, an unresolved V gene accounts for under half, and the remainder has no known explanation. V, J and clone size are those of that table, while D and trimming were read from the DNA. This sample has around 40,000 clones in its table, and around nine tenths of those were observed once. 3% to 5% of the sample lies in the top ten.

The cysteine opens and the phenylalanine closes a CDR3 of 14 amino acids. Only the CDR3 DNA is retained, 42 bases long and in frame from the first base. The germline V gene encodes CDR1 LNHDA and CDR2 SQIVND (reference sequence). V loses 7 bases, J loses 1 base, and the germline ends lie 14 bases apart. One collaborating source in Seattle enrolled patients during active infection and followed them longitudinally through the course of disease. Each collaborating institution followed its own protocols to collect whole blood in K2EDTA tubes. Collaborator samples were shipped for TCRbeta analysis as frozen whole blood, isolated PBMCs, or DNA extracted from either sample type.

The TCR sequence derives from a man aged 35 to 55 with COVID-19, enrolled during active disease. The specimen sequenced was peripheral blood. The chain links TRBV19 with TRBJ2-7, with the D segment identity uncertain. Here the CDR3 is given as CASKRFTESYEQYF. The DNA reads TGTGCCAGTAAACGGTTCACCGAATCCTACGAGCAGTACTTC. With the portions outside the CDR3 filled from the reference TRBV19 and TRBJ2-7 genes, the complete variable region becomes DGGITQSPKYLFRKEGQNVTLSCEQNLNHDAMYWYRQDPGQGLRLIYYSQIVNDFQKGDIAEGYSVSREKKESFPLTVTSAQKNPTAFYLCASKRFTESYEQYFGPGTRLTVT.